The 11 T cell receptor beta chains listed next were all sequenced from one sample in a study of shared clonotypes between healthy human individuals. Sequenced by immunoSEQ multiplex PCR; TCRdb stores in-frame clones only, minus some. Here the sample spans 2,100,000 or so clones, around 95% being singletons. Sequencing used naive CD4+ T cells sorted from blood. Subset of the sample: CD45RA+ positively selected. Receptor source: a man aged 18 to 29 in good health.

The chain is built from TRBV2 and TRBJ2-3; 8 bases are a match to TRBD2. V shed 5 bases and J 2 bases; nucleotides not matched to a gene: 9. In germline, CDR1 is SNHLY, CDR2 FYNNEI. The CDR3 spans 16 residues. The CDR3 loop reads CASSFRAGAPTDTQYF. The CDR3 DNA reads as TGTGCCAGCAGTTTCCGAGCGGGGGCCCCCACAGATACGCAGTATTTT.

J is TRBJ2-7 and V is TRBV15, with no clear D. The V end lost 1 base, the J end lost 0 bases, and 4 bases lay between the germline ends. The CDR3 extends over 13 amino acids. The germline V gene encodes CDR1 LNHNV and CDR2 YYDKDF (reference sequence). CDR3 loop: CATSRGYSYEQYF. CDR3 in DNA: TGTGCCACCAGCAGAGGTTACTCCTACGAGCAGTACTTC.

This chain joins TRBV18 and TRBJ2-7, with 11 positions matching TRBD1. The CDR3 has 15 amino acids. Trimming removed 5 bases from V and 4 bases from J; junction bases left unmatched: 7. Germline lookup yields CDR1 KGHSH and CDR2 LQKENI. This CDR3 is CASSGQGAGEYEQYF. The CDR3 DNA is TGTGCCAGCTCAGGACAGGGGGCGGGAGAATACGAGCAGTACTTC.

This rearrangement joins TRBV5-6 to TRBJ1-3; 8 positions agree with TRBD1. Germline V lookup: CDR1 SGHDT, CDR2 YYEEEE. This CDR3 spans 15 amino acids. The V gene end was trimmed by 2 bases and the J gene end by 0 bases; junction bases not matched to a gene: 1. The CDR3 nucleotides are TGTGCCAGCAGCTTTACAGGGGGCTCTGGAAACACCATATATTTT. Protein sequence: CASSFTGGSGNTIYF.

Points on this clone: Other DNA sequences of this sample code for an identical CDR3. The chain uses TRBV30 and TRBJ1-2; no reliable D call. V shed 0 bases and J shed 2 bases, with 7 bases lying between them. There are 13 residues in the CDR3. Germline CDR1 reads GTSNPN; CDR2 reads SVGIG (reference sequence). The CDR3 sequence is CAWSVGRNYGYTF. The CDR3 DNA sequence: TGTGCCTGGAGTGTTGGGAGGAACTATGGCTACACCTTC.

The rearrangement uses TRBV7-2 and TRBJ2-7; tentatively, D is TRBD1 (5 bases). The germline V gene has CDR1 SGHTA and CDR2 FQGNSA. V lost 2 bases to trimming and J lost 6 bases, with 17 bases between them. This CDR3 spans 15 amino acids. The DNA of the CDR3 is TGTGCCAGCAGCTTATCCCCCGACAGATTAGGCGAGCAGTACTTC. Translated: CASSLSPDRLGEQYF.

This clone has only a few counts. CDR3 DNA sequence: TGCGCCAGCAGCTTGGAGGGGTCCCAAGGCTACACCTTC. Protein: CASSLEGSQGYTF. The rearrangement links TRBV5-1 to TRBJ1-2; tentatively, D is TRBD1 (5 bases). CDR1 and CDR2 from the germline V gene are SGHRS and YFSETQ. The CDR3 loop spans 13 amino acids. Deletions cut 0 bases from V and 8 bases from J, with 11 bases between.

The count of this clone is one. The rearrangement uses TRBV5-1 and TRBJ2-7; 8 bases agree with TRBD1. Unmatched junction bases numbered 8, after V lost 4 bases and J lost 5 bases. The V gene's germline CDR1 is SGHRS and CDR2 YFSETQ. The CDR3 spans 14 residues. The CDR3 spells CASSPDRGDHEQYF. As DNA, the CDR3 is TGCGCCAGCAGCCCTGACAGGGGTGACCACGAGCAGTACTTC.

This clone has just a few counts. The gene calls are TRBV30 and TRBJ1-2, with D unclear. The CDR3 is 12 residues long. V gave up 5 bases and J gave up 5 bases, with 12 bases separating them. CDR1 is GTSNPN and CDR2 is SVGIG in the germline V gene (reference sequence). CDR3 DNA: TGTGCCTGGGGGCTGGGAGGGTATGGCTACACCTTC. Translated: CAWGLGGYGYTF. Using reference TRBV30 and TRBJ1-2 for the parts outside the CDR3, the full variable domain is SQTIHQWPATLVQPVGSPLSLECTVEGTSNPNLYWYRQAAGRGLQLLFYSVGIGQISSEVPQNLSASRPQDRQFILSSKKLLLSDSGFYLCAWGLGGYGYTFGSGTRLTVV.

This sequence joins TRBV6-5 and TRBJ2-2; D is ambiguous. Deletions cut 2 bases from V and 1 base from J, with 5 bases between. The V gene's germline CDR1 is MNHEY and CDR2 SVGAGI. The CDR3 covers 14 residues. The CDR3 nucleotides read TGTGCCAGCAGTTACCAGAGGAACACCGGGGAGCTGTTTTTT. Its protein is CASSYQRNTGELFF.

The chain recombines TRBV14 with TRBJ2-7; D perhaps matches TRBD2 (6 bases). Germline V CDR1 and CDR2: SGHDN, FVKESK. CDR3 length: 15 residues. Deletions cut 0 bases from V and 9 bases from J, with 18 bases between. CDR3 amino acids: CASSQDGGRLSGQYF. The CDR3 DNA reads TGTGCCAGCAGCCAAGATGGAGGGCGGCTTTCGGGGCAGTACTTC. Filled out from reference TRBV14 and TRBJ2-7, the complete variable domain reads EAGVTQFPSHSVIEKGQTVTLRCDPISGHDNLYWYRRVMGKEIKFLLHFVKESKQDESGMPNNRFLAERTGGTYSTLKVQPAELEDSGVYFCASSQDGGRLSGQYFGPGTRLTVT.